This T cell receptor (beta chain) stems from a study of siplizumab effects on memory and regulatory T cells. Produced via immunoSEQ multiplex PCR; TCRdb's table is partial and in-frame only. The sample holds 100,000 or so clones, about 93% seen once. CDR1 is MGHDK, CDR2 SYGVNS, per germline. There are 14 residues in the CDR3. V dropped 1 base and J dropped 10 bases, with 14 bases sitting between them. This chain connects TRBV25-1 to TRBJ2-1, with D possibly TRBD2 on 6 matching bases. The sequenced sample consisted of non-Treg CD4+ T cells sorted from blood. The TCR originated in a human donor in good health. This CDR3 is CASSELRLVGEQFF. CDR3 in DNA: TGTGCCAGCAGTGAATTACGACTAGTAGGGGAGCAGTTCTTC. The full variable domain, rest sourced from reference TRBV25-1 and TRBJ2-1, is EADIYQTPRYLVIGTGKKITLECSQTMGHDKMYWYQQDPGMELHLIHYSYGVNSTEKGDLSSESTVSRIRTEHFPLTLESARPSHTSQYLCASSELRLVGEQFFGPGTRLTVL.